Each of the 14 T cell receptor beta chains below was sequenced from the same sample in a study of cytomegalovirus exposure and HLA in healthy donors. The study ran its PCR with 60 Vbeta and 13 Jbeta primers. Generated by immunoSEQ multiplex PCR, the TCRdb table keeps only in-frame clones and is missing some. Here the sample spans 140,000 or so clones, about four fifths being singletons. Sequencing input: PBMCs. Receptors originate from a middle-aged man in good health and CMV-seronegative.

The chain employs TRBV6-5 and TRBJ2-7; maybe TRBD1 (6 bases). In germline, CDR1 is MNHEY, CDR2 SVGAGI. The length of the CDR3 is 14 residues. V was shortened by 10 bases and J by 2 bases, with 18 bases between the two germline ends. The DNA of the CDR3 is TGTGCCACTTCTCCAGGGGTTAAGGCCTACGAGCAGTACTTC. Residues: CATSPGVKAYEQYF.

This clone appeared many times. V is TRBV7-6 and J is TRBJ2-7; 9 nucleotides align to TRBD2. The CDR3 runs to 15 residues. The V segment lost 4 bases and the J segment 2 bases; nucleotides outside the gene matches: 6. CDR1 and CDR2 from the germline V gene are SGHVS and FNYEAQ. Written as DNA, the CDR3 is TGTGCCAGCAGCTCAGGCGGGGGGGCTGCCTACGAGCAGTACTTC. This gives the protein CASSSGGGAAYEQYF.

The chain employs TRBV2 and TRBJ2-5; 8 bases are a match to TRBD1. The J call may be wrong; the DNA end is better matched by TRBJ2-7. Germline assignment: CDR1 SNHLY and CDR2 FYNNEI. The CDR3 runs 14 residues. CDR3 in amino acids: CASSEVRTGTEQYF. DNA for the CDR3: TGTGCCAGCAGTGAGGTGCGGACAGGGACCGAGCAGTACTTC.

This clone appeared a single time. V is TRBV5-1 and J is TRBJ2-5, with a weak D call TRBD1 (5 bases). The CDR3 is 14 amino acids. The germline V gene encodes CDR1 SGHRS and CDR2 YFSETQ. Between the trimmed V and J ends, which lost 1 base and 2 bases, there was a span of 9 bases. CDR3 sequence: CASSLLGVQETQYF. CDR3 nucleotides: TGCGCCAGCAGCTTGTTAGGGGTTCAAGAGACCCAGTACTTC.

CDR3 amino acids: CASSLGGDYNEQFF. CDR3 bases: TGTGCCAGCAGCTTGGGGGGCGACTACAATGAGCAGTTCTTC. The rearrangement joins TRBV5-5 to TRBJ2-1; tentative D call: TRBD1 (5 bases). The germline V gene has CDR1 SGHKS and CDR2 YYEKEE (reference sequence). Trimming shortened V by 0 bases and J by 3 bases, and 7 bases separated the two germline ends. This CDR3 is built from 14 residues.

V and J are TRBV27 and TRBJ1-6, with TRBD1 identical over 7 bases. This CDR3 region has 14 residues. V lost 8 bases to trimming and J lost 8 bases; unmatched junction nucleotides: 9. Per germline, CDR1 MNHEY and CDR2 SMNVEV (reference sequence). CDR3 sequence (DNA): TGTGCCAGCCGCCCGGGACAGACATATTCACCCCTCCACTTT. Translated, it gives CASRPGQTYSPLHF.

The sample holds one count of this clone. The chain has TRBV21-1 and TRBJ1-4; TRBD1, as called in the table, went unchecked against the DNA. TRBV21-1 is a pseudogene. This CDR3 contains 16 residues. This CDR3 is CASSETSGTGLEKLFF. The CDR3 DNA reads as TGTGCCAGCAGCGAGACCTCCGGGACAGGATTGGAAAAACTGTTTTTT.

The chain has TRBV2 and TRBJ1-2; 8 bases are shared with TRBD1. The CDR3 spans 13 residues. With V trimmed by 10 bases and J by 4 bases, 8 bases remained unmatched. Per germline, CDR1 SNHLY and CDR2 FYNNEI. The CDR3 coding sequence is TGTGCCACTCGGCTGGGGACAGGCTATGGCTACACCTTC. It codes for CATRLGTGYGYTF.

The CDR3 reads CASSPRTGDAYGYTF. The CDR3 DNA reads as TGTGCCAGTAGTCCGCGGACAGGGGACGCCTATGGCTACACCTTC. V usage is TRBV19 and J usage is TRBJ1-2, with TRBD1 matching over 9 bases. With 5 bases clipped from V and 4 bases from J, the junction kept 8 bases outside the gene matches. Germline V lookup: CDR1 LNHDA, CDR2 SQIVND (reference sequence). The CDR3 length is 15 residues.

V is TRBV7-2 and J is TRBJ1-1; D gene ambiguous. CDR1 and CDR2 (germline): SGHTA, FQGNSA. This CDR3 is built from 15 residues. V gave up 0 bases and J gave up 6 bases, with 14 bases separating them. In DNA, the CDR3 is TGTGCCAGCAGCTTAGCGCTAGGTAATAGTGCTGAAGCTTTCTTT. It codes for CASSLALGNSAEAFF.

The chain couples TRBV7-3 to TRBJ2-3; 8 nucleotides agree with TRBD2. The germline gives CDR1 SGHTA, CDR2 FQGTGA. The CDR3 has 17 amino acids. V lost 6 bases and J lost 0; bases outside the gene matches: 11. The CDR3 is CASSKTSEQSSTDTQYF. The CDR3 DNA is TGTGCCAGCAGTAAGACTAGCGAGCAGTCAAGCACAGATACGCAGTATTTT. Variable domain in full (rest from reference TRBV7-3 and TRBJ2-3): GAGVSQTPSNKVTEKGKYVELRCDPISGHTALYWYRQSLGQGPEFLIYFQGTGAADDSGLPNDRFFAVRPEGSVSTLKIQRTERGDSAVYLCASSKTSEQSSTDTQYFGPGTRLTVL.

This chain joins TRBV5-6 and TRBJ1-2, with TRBD1 identical over 9 bases. The CDR3 length is 14 residues. Trimming removed 5 bases from V and 4 bases from J; junction bases left unmatched: 6. Germline V gene data show CDR1 as SGHDT and CDR2 as YYEEEE. CDR3 region: CASSPGQGPYGYTF. CDR3 in DNA: TGTGCCAGCAGTCCGGGACAGGGCCCCTATGGCTACACCTTC.

V usage is TRBV7-9 and J usage is TRBJ1-3, with D possibly matching TRBD1 (5 bases). This CDR3 contains 16 residues. Per the germline V gene, CDR1 is SEHNR and CDR2 is FQNEAQ (reference sequence). V was clipped by 5 bases and J by 4 bases, with 18 bases between them. The DNA for the CDR3 is TGTGCCAGCAGCCCAAGGGCAGGGATCGCCGGAAACACCATATATTTT. It yields the protein CASSPRAGIAGNTIYF.

The chain couples TRBV19 to TRBJ1-1; D is possibly TRBD1 (6 bases). The ends were cut back, 7 bases at V and 0 bases at J, with 18 bases in the middle. Germline loops: CDR1 LNHDA, CDR2 SQIVND (reference sequence). The CDR3 spans 16 residues. For the CDR3, the DNA is TGTGCCAGTACCATAGCGCCTACAGGGTTGAACACTGAAGCTTTCTTT. Encoded protein: CASTIAPTGLNTEAFF. The full variable domain, its missing parts supplied by reference TRBV19 and TRBJ1-1, is DGGITQSPKYLFRKEGQNVTLSCEQNLNHDAMYWYRQDPGQGLRLIYYSQIVNDFQKGDIAEGYSVSREKKESFPLTVTSAQKNPTAFYLCASTIAPTGLNTEAFFGQGTRLTVV.